The 18 T cell receptor beta chains in this list originate from one sample, sequenced in a study of OX40 agonist ivuxolimab in advanced cancers. Method: immunoSEQ multiplex PCR; TCRdb's copy keeps in-frame clones and lacks some. This repertoire shows tens of thousands of clones, about nine tenths found once; its top ten account for 0.24%. The source material was CD4+ or CD8+ T cells sorted from blood, sampled in a trial of the OX40 agonist ivuxolimab. The receptors here all came from an adult with an advanced solid tumor such as melanoma, head and neck, liver or kidney cancer.

V gene TRBV29-1 combines with J gene TRBJ2-1; the match to TRBD1 covers 7 bases. Trimming removed 6 bases from V and 4 bases from J; junction bases left unmatched: 18. This CDR3 contains 17 residues. Germline V lookup: CDR1 SQVTM, CDR2 ANQGSEA. CDR3: CSVLPEQGLGYYNEQFF. The CDR3 coding sequence is TGCAGCGTCTTACCCGAACAGGGGCTCGGCTATTACAATGAGCAGTTCTTC.

J is TRBJ1-1 and V is TRBV7-7; D is undetermined. Germline assignment: CDR1 SSHAT and CDR2 FNYEAQ (reference sequence). V lost 4 bases and J 3 bases, leaving 9 bases between the germline ends. The CDR3 loop spans 13 amino acids. The CDR3: CASSSGLYTEAFF. The CDR3 region has the DNA TGTGCCAGCAGCTCAGGACTCTACACTGAAGCTTTCTTT.

The chain joins TRBV6-5 to TRBJ2-5; no clear D. CDR3 length: 13 residues. V was trimmed by 5 bases and J by 5 bases, leaving 12 bases between them. Germline V CDR1 and CDR2: MNHEY, SVGAGI. The CDR3 DNA reads as TGTGCCAGCAGTCCCGGCCCCGCGGAGACCCAGTACTTC. This gives the protein CASSPGPAETQYF.

This chain uses TRBV18 with TRBJ2-3; D is ambiguous. This CDR3 contains 15 residues. From germline, CDR1 is KGHSH and CDR2 LQKENI. Trimming removed 5 bases from V and 3 bases from J, with 15 bases in between. In DNA, the CDR3 is TGTGCCAGCTCATTCGACACAGCTTTGACAGATACGCAGTATTTT. It codes for CASSFDTALTDTQYF.

In this sample, this clone turned up once. The chain employs TRBV4-2 and TRBJ2-1, with 10 positions matching TRBD2. The CDR3 loop spans 16 amino acids. Germline CDR1 reads LGHNA; CDR2 reads YNFKEQ. J lost 5 bases, V lost 3 bases, and 7 bases had no gene match. The DNA for the CDR3 is TGTGCCAGCAGCCAGAGAGCGGGAGGGCCGGACAATGAGCAGTTCTTC. Translated: CASSQRAGGPDNEQFF.

V is TRBV27 and J is TRBJ2-1, with 10 bases lining up with TRBD2. Germline CDR1 and CDR2: MNHEY and SMNVEV (reference sequence). CDR3 length equals 13 residues. The CDR3 reads CASGRVSYNEQFF. The DNA of the CDR3 is TGTGCAAGCGGGAGGGTTTCGTACAATGAGCAGTTCTTC.

This clone was found once. This chain links TRBV5-4 with TRBJ2-5; 12 nucleotides line up with TRBD2. The J call is uncertain, as TRBJ2-7 better fits the DNA end. CDR1 is SGHNT and CDR2 is YYREEE in the germline V gene (reference sequence). The CDR3 loop spans 15 amino acids. The CDR3: CASSFLAGGPAEQYF. The CDR3 DNA is TGTGCCAGCAGCTTCCTAGCGGGAGGGCCGGCCGAGCAGTACTTC.

The gene calls are TRBV19 and TRBJ2-2; 12 nucleotides line up with TRBD2. The CDR3 is 15 residues long. Trimming took 3 bases from V and 6 from J; bases not matched to a gene: 2. Germline V gives CDR1 LNHDA, CDR2 SQIVND (reference sequence). DNA for the CDR3: TGTGCCAGTAGTATCTCTAGCGGGAGGGCCGGGGAGCTGTTTTTT. Translation: CASSISSGRAGELFF.

The genes are TRBV5-1 and TRBJ2-1; D is tentatively TRBD1 or TRBD2 (5 bases each). This CDR3 is built from 15 residues. V was pared by 2 bases and J by 4 bases, with 13 bases between. Germline loops: CDR1 SGHRS, CDR2 YFSETQ. The CDR3 loop is CASSFGTVRYNEQFF. In DNA form, the CDR3 reads TGCGCCAGCAGCTTTGGGACCGTACGGTACAATGAGCAGTTCTTC.

This chain joins TRBV28 and TRBJ2-2; D remains ambiguous. The CDR3 length is 13 residues. The V and J ends lost 8 bases and 5 bases respectively, with 12 bases between them. Per germline, CDR1 MDHEN and CDR2 SYDVKM. The CDR3 DNA reads TGTGCCAGCGGGTCGTGGACGACCGGGGAGCTGTTTTTT. Encoded protein: CASGSWTTGELFF.

This clone was seen just once. This chain joins TRBV6-1 and TRBJ1-1; D might be TRBD1 (6 bases). This CDR3 is built from 15 residues. The germline gives CDR1 MNHNS, CDR2 SASEGT. V gave up 2 bases and J gave up 3 bases, with 13 bases separating them. The CDR3 is CASSELGGPDTEAFF. The CDR3 nucleotides are TGTGCCAGCAGTGAATTGGGGGGGCCGGACACTGAAGCTTTCTTT.

V usage is TRBV10-3 and J usage is TRBJ2-1; weak D call: TRBD1 (5 bases). There are 15 residues in the CDR3. Between the trimmed V and J ends, which lost 0 bases and 2 bases, there was a span of 8 bases. Looked up from germline, CDR1 is ENHRY and CDR2 is SYGVKD. CDR3 in amino acids: CAISESPGPYNEQFF. CDR3 in DNA: TGTGCCATCAGTGAGTCTCCAGGGCCCTACAATGAGCAGTTCTTC.

The rearrangement joins TRBV6-1 to TRBJ2-1, with D tentatively TRBD2 (5 bases). The CDR3 loop spans 15 amino acids. CDR1 and CDR2 from the germline V gene are MNHNS and SASEGT. Trimming shortened V by 7 bases and J by 4 bases, and 17 bases separated the two germline ends. The CDR3 DNA is TGTGCCAGCACCCAGATCAATTCGGGATACAATGAGCAGTTCTTC. Encoded protein: CASTQINSGYNEQFF.

In this sample, this clone turned up once. The chain employs TRBV15 and TRBJ2-7, with D perhaps TRBD1 or TRBD2 (6 bases each). CDR1 LNHNV and CDR2 YYDKDF come from the germline V gene (reference sequence). This CDR3 contains 13 residues. Trimming took 0 bases from V and 6 from J, leaving 9 bases between them. DNA of the CDR3: TGTGCCACCAGCAGAGATGGGGGGCGCGAGCAGTACTTC. Translated: CATSRDGGREQYF.

The chain recombines TRBV5-6 with TRBJ2-7, with TRBD1 matching over 7 bases. The CDR3 runs to 13 residues. CDR1 is SGHDT, CDR2 YYEEEE, per germline. J lost 4 bases, V lost 4 bases, and 5 bases had no gene match. The DNA for the CDR3 is TGTGCCAGCAGCGGACTGACAGGGTACGAGCAGTACTTC. This translates into CASSGLTGYEQYF.

CDR3 residues: CASRKDRVARETQYF. CDR3 nucleotide sequence: TGTGCCAGCAGAAAGGACAGGGTCGCTCGAGAGACCCAGTACTTC. The rearrangement joins TRBV6-5 to TRBJ2-5; 8 nucleotides match TRBD1. This CDR3 region has 15 residues. Trimming removed 6 bases from V and 4 bases from J; junction bases left unmatched: 10. The V gene's germline CDR1 is MNHEY and CDR2 SVGAGI.

The chain recombines TRBV7-2 with TRBJ1-2; tentatively, D is TRBD1 (5 bases). Trimming removed 3 bases at V and 7 bases at J, with 12 bases between. The CDR3 covers 13 residues. Germline V gene lookup returns CDR1 SGHTA and CDR2 FQGNSA. The CDR3 spells CASSFSGRVGYTF. CDR3 DNA sequence: TGTGCCAGCAGCTTTTCGGGGCGGGTTGGCTACACCTTC.

The rearrangement uses TRBV7-2 and TRBJ1-4, with D maybe TRBD1 (5 bases). There are 14 residues in the CDR3. Germline values: CDR1 SGHTA, CDR2 FQGNSA. Trimming removed 2 bases at V and 8 bases at J, with 12 bases between. The CDR3 loop is CASSLRGLGEKLFF. As DNA, the CDR3 is TGTGCCAGCAGCTTACGGGGCCTGGGGGAAAAACTGTTTTTT. The whole variable domain, filled in from reference TRBV7-2 and TRBJ1-4, reads GAGVSQSPSNKVTEKGKDVELRCDPISGHTALYWYRQSLGQGLEFLIYFQGNSAPDKSGLPSDRFSAERTGGSVSTLTIQRTQQEDSAVYLCASSLRGLGEKLFFGSGTQLSVL.